Below are 9 T cell receptor beta chains sequenced from a single sample in a study of cytomegalovirus exposure and HLA in healthy donors. Method: immunoSEQ multiplex PCR; TCRdb's copy keeps in-frame clones and lacks some. Among about 130,000 clones listed, about 90% were seen once. Material for sequencing was PBMCs. The origin of the receptors is a man aged 25-45 years in good health and CMV-seronegative.

This chain uses TRBV19 with TRBJ2-1; 14 nucleotides agree with TRBD2. V dropped 7 bases and J dropped 7; count of bases not matched to a gene: 18. CDR1 is LNHDA and CDR2 is SQIVND in the germline V gene (reference sequence). This CDR3 is 19 amino acids long. This chain's CDR3 is CASTGERKGLAGVGNEQFF. The CDR3 nucleotides are TGTGCCAGTACCGGGGAACGTAAGGGACTAGCGGGAGTAGGGAATGAGCAGTTCTTC.

The V call is TRBV6-1, the J call TRBJ2-5; 8 bases agree with TRBD1. V shed 6 bases and J 5 bases; nucleotides not matched to a gene: 5. Germline CDR1 and CDR2: MNHNS and SASEGT. CDR3 length equals 13 residues. As DNA, the CDR3 is TGTGCCAGCAGGGCAGGGGGCCGGGAGACCCAGTACTTC. It is translated as CASRAGGRETQYF.

V is TRBV29-1 and J is TRBJ2-1; perhaps TRBD2 as D (6 bases). V was pared by 4 bases and J by 4 bases, with 14 bases between. The germline V gene encodes CDR1 SQVTM and CDR2 ANQGSEA. This CDR3 spans 14 amino acids. CDR3 residues: CSVVEGIAYNEQFF. The CDR3 DNA is TGCAGCGTTGTGGAGGGTATTGCATACAATGAGCAGTTCTTC.

The chain has TRBV15 and TRBJ1-4; 8 nucleotides align to TRBD1. The CDR3 is 16 residues long. With V trimmed by 5 bases and J by 8 bases, 13 bases remained unmatched. Germline-derived CDR1 and CDR2 are LNHNV and YYDKDF (reference sequence). The DNA of the CDR3 is TGTGCCACCAGCCTTAAGAGAGGGACAGGAGGCGAAAAACTGTTTTTT. Translated: CATSLKRGTGGEKLFF.

The rearrangement links TRBV30 to TRBJ2-3, with D possibly being TRBD1 (5 bases). Trimming removed 4 bases at V and 6 bases at J, with 11 bases between. CDR1 is GTSNPN and CDR2 is SVGIG in the germline V gene (reference sequence). CDR3 length: 12 amino acids. The CDR3 coding sequence is TGTGCCTGGAACCCCAGGGCGGATACGCAGTATTTT. The encoded protein is CAWNPRADTQYF.

This rearrangement joins TRBV5-1 to TRBJ1-3; 10 positions agree with TRBD1. V lost 7 bases to trimming and J lost 3 bases; unmatched junction nucleotides: 4. This CDR3 has 14 amino acids. Germline CDR1 and CDR2: SGHRS and YFSETQ. CDR3 region: CASRGQGFGNTIYF. DNA of the CDR3: TGCGCCAGCCGGGGACAGGGGTTTGGAAACACCATATATTTT.

The genes are TRBV2 and TRBJ2-4, with 7 bases lining up with TRBD1. The CDR3 sequence is 11 residues long. J lost 16 bases, V lost 1 base, and 4 bases had no gene match. Looked up from germline, CDR1 is SNHLY and CDR2 is FYNNEI. CDR3 DNA: TGTGCCAGCAGTGAAGATAGGGACAGCTACTTC. Protein sequence: CASSEDRDSYF. The full variable domain, in which reference TRBV2 and TRBJ2-4 provide the parts outside the CDR3, is EPEVTQTPSHQVTQMGQEVILRCVPISNHLYFYWYRQILGQKVEFLVSFYNNEISEKSEIFDDQFSVERPDGSNFTLKIRSTKLEDSAMYFCASSEDRDSYFGAGTRLSVL.

The gene calls are TRBV29-1 and TRBJ2-5; TRBD2 is a possible D gene (6 bases). V was pared by 6 bases and J by 5 bases, with 16 bases between. Germline-derived CDR1 and CDR2 are SQVTM and ANQGSEA. The CDR3 is made up of 13 amino acids. This CDR3 is CSVQGGIGETQYF. The CDR3 DNA follows: TGCAGCGTCCAGGGCGGGATAGGGGAGACCCAGTACTTC.

The chain recombines TRBV6-6 with TRBJ2-7; D perhaps matches TRBD2 (5 bases). This CDR3 is built from 16 residues. Germline V gene lookup returns CDR1 MNHNY and CDR2 SVGAGI (reference sequence). V lost 0 bases to trimming and J lost 1 base, with 13 bases between them. The CDR3 reads CASSYSGSGSSYEQYF. The CDR3 DNA is TGTGCCAGCAGTTACTCCGGCAGCGGTTCTTCCTACGAGCAGTACTTC.